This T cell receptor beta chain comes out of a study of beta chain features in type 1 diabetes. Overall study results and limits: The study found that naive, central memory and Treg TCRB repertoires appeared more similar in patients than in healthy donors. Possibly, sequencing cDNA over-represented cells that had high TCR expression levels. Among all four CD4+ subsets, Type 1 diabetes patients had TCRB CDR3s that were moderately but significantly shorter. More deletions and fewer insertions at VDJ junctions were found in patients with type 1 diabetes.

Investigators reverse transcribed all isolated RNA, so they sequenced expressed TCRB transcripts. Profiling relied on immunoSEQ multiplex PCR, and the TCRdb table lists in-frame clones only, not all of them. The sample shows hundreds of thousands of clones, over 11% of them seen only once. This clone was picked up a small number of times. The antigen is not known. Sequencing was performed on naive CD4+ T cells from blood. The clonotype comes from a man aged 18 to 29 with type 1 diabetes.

DNA of the CDR3: TGCGCCAGCAGCCTATCCTCTAGCGGCTCCTACGAGCAGTACTTC. It translates to CASSLSSSGSYEQYF. V is TRBV5-1 and J is TRBJ2-7; 7 positions match TRBD2. After removal of 4 bases from V and 0 bases from J, the junction contained 7 bases not matched to a gene. Germline V gene data show CDR1 as SGHRS and CDR2 as YFSETQ. The CDR3 runs to 15 residues.